These T cell receptor beta chains were read from a single sample in a study of blood T cell repertoires in COVID-19. Some clones are missing from TCRdb's copy, which holds only in-frame ones; the method was immunoSEQ multiplex PCR. Of approximately 390,000 clones detected, around 87% appear once; the ten largest clones hold about 2.3%. The sample comprised peripheral blood. The receptors originated from a woman aged 60-70 years with COVID-19, enrolled during active disease. CDR3s include the opening cysteine and the closing phenylalanine or tryptophan. D genes are given only for firm matches. Some rows mark clone size as missing; the rest say once, few, many or name a class of expanded clone.

V gene	J gene	clone size	D gene	CDR3 protein	CDR3 DNA
TRBV12-5	TRBJ2-5	once	-	CASGLLSAQPQETQYF	TGTGCTAGTGGTTTGTTGTCGGCACAGCCCCAAGAGACCCAGTACTTC
TRBV5-6	TRBJ1-6	-	-	CASSLGSSYNSPLHF	TGTGCCAGCAGCTTGGGCAGCTCCTATAATTCACCCCTCCACTTT
TRBV10-2	TRBJ2-1	once	-	CASSDREQFF	TGCGCCAGCAGTGATCGTGAGCAGTTCTTC
TRBV11-2	TRBJ1-2	-	-	CASSLGGAGRTNYGYTF	TGTGCCAGCAGCTTAGGAGGTGCGGGCAGGACTAACTATGGCTACACCTTC
TRBV7-9	TRBJ2-2	-	-	CASNVGGTGELFF	TGTGCCAGCAACGTAGGAGGGACCGGGGAGCTGTTTTTT
TRBV2	TRBJ2-5	-	TRBD1	CASSDIRGRETQYF	TGTGCCAGCAGTGACATCAGGGGGCGAGAGACCCAGTACTTC
TRBV5-1	TRBJ2-1	once	-	CASSLAVGGPDNEQFF	TGCGCCAGCAGCTTGGCCGTGGGGGGGCCTGACAATGAGCAGTTCTTC
TRBV11-1	TRBJ1-6	-	-	CASSLQQGSSPLHF	TGTGCCAGCAGCTTACAGCAGGGGAGTTCACCCCTCCACTTT
TRBV5-1	TRBJ2-2	-	TRBD2	CASSPLAGGFSGELFF	TGCGCCAGCAGCCCTCTAGCGGGGGGTTTCTCCGGGGAGCTGTTTTTT
TRBV29-1	TRBJ1-2	-	TRBD1	CSVVGTGFDGYTF	TGCAGCGTCGTCGGGACAGGGTTCGATGGCTACACCTTC
TRBV5-1	TRBJ2-5	-	TRBD1	CASSQGQGPTQYF	TGCGCCAGCAGCCAAGGACAGGGCCCGACCCAGTACTTC
TRBV6-5	TRBJ1-1	-	TRBD1	CASSSLTGGYTEAFF	TGTGCCAGCAGTAGTTTGACAGGGGGTTACACTGAAGCTTTCTTT
TRBV28	TRBJ2-1	few	-	CASSLEATLDDEQFF	TGTGCCAGCAGTTTGGAGGCCACCCTTGACGATGAGCAGTTCTTC
TRBV11-3	TRBJ2-3	-	TRBD1	CASSLGGAGGTTDTQYF	TGTGCCAGCAGCTTAGGGGGGGCAGGGGGCACCACAGATACGCAGTATTTT
TRBV23-1	TRBJ2-3	once	-	CASEGGRVGTDTQYF	TGCGCCAGCGAGGGAGGCAGGGTGGGAACAGATACGCAGTATTTT
TRBV6-5	TRBJ1-2	-	-	CASHPAGSDYGYTF	TGTGCCAGCCACCCGGCAGGGTCCGACTATGGCTACACCTTC
TRBV6-6	TRBJ1-3	-	-	CASSYEGFTGNTIYF	TGTGCCAGCAGTTACGAGGGATTCACTGGAAACACCATATATTTT
TRBV2	TRBJ1-4	-	TRBD1	CASSRVQGVRSNEKLFF	TGTGCCAGCAGTCGCGTACAGGGGGTCAGGTCTAATGAAAAACTGTTTTTT
TRBV5-4	TRBJ1-3	-	-	CASSRGAVPEGNTIYF	TGTGCCAGCAGCAGGGGCGCGGTTCCTGAGGGAAACACCATATATTTT
TRBV3-1/TRBV3-2	TRBJ1-2	-	TRBD1	CASSKLTGVYGYTF	TGTGCCAGCAGCAAACTGACAGGGGTATATGGCTACACCTTC
TRBV6-1	TRBJ1-5	-	TRBD1	CASSDRPGTGNNQPQHF	TGTGCCAGCAGTGATCGACCCGGGACAGGGAACAATCAGCCCCAGCATTTT
TRBV11-3	TRBJ2-2	-	-	CASSVGGASGELFF	TGTGCCAGCAGCGTCGGTGGGGCTAGCGGGGAGCTGTTTTTT
TRBV4-1	TRBJ1-2	-	TRBD1	CASSQPQGAYGYTF	TGCGCCAGCAGCCAGCCACAGGGGGCTTATGGCTACACCTTC
TRBV15	TRBJ2-6	-	-	CATSWKTARLFGANVLTF	TGTGCCACCAGCTGGAAGACAGCCCGACTCTTTGGGGCCAACGTCCTGACTTTC
TRBV12-5	TRBJ2-1	-	TRBD2	CASGLDSGGALGNEQFF	TGTGCTAGTGGTTTGGATAGCGGGGGGGCCCTCGGGAATGAGCAGTTCTTC
TRBV6-2/TRBV6-3	TRBJ1-5	-	TRBD1	CASSFHRGAGNQPQHF	TGTGCCAGCAGTTTTCACAGGGGAGCGGGCAATCAGCCCCAGCATTTT
TRBV6-5	TRBJ1-5	once	TRBD1	CASSMTGVQPQHF	TGTGCCAGCAGTATGACAGGGGTTCAGCCCCAGCATTTT
TRBV4-1	TRBJ2-5	-	TRBD2	CASSQEPPSGGARETQYF	TGCGCCAGCAGCCAAGAGCCCCCCAGCGGGGGGGCGAGAGAGACCCAGTACTTC
TRBV11-2	TRBJ1-2	-	-	CASSLTRLREGYTF	TGTGCCAGCAGCTTAACCCGCTTGAGAGAAGGCTACACCTTC
TRBV25-1	TRBJ2-1	-	TRBD2	CASSRRIAGEQFF	TGTGCCAGCAGCCGCAGAATAGCGGGGGAGCAGTTCTTC
TRBV5-5	TRBJ2-1	-	-	CASSLETDNSYNEQFF	TGTGCCAGCAGCTTGGAGACAGACAACTCCTACAATGAGCAGTTCTTC
TRBV6-6	TRBJ2-3	-	-	CASSFTDLIGTDTQYF	TGTGCCAGCAGCTTCACAGATTTAATCGGCACAGATACGCAGTATTTT
TRBV27	TRBJ2-2	-	-	CASSLSSVSNTGELFF	TGTGCCAGCAGTTTATCGTCGGTATCGAACACCGGGGAGCTGTTTTTT
TRBV7-9	TRBJ1-4	-	TRBD1	CASSLGQGKGEEKLFF	TGTGCCAGCAGCTTAGGACAGGGAAAAGGGGAGGAAAAACTGTTTTTT
TRBV30	TRBJ2-3	-	TRBD2	CAWSVGLAGVNTQYF	TGTGCCTGGAGTGTTGGGCTAGCGGGGGTTAATACGCAGTATTTT